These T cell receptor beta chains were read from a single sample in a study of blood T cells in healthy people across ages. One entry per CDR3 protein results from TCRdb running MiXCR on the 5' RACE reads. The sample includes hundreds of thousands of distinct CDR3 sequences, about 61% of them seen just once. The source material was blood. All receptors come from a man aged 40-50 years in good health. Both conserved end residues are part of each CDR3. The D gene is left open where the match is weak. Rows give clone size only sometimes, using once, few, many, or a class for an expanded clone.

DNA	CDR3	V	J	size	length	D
TGTGCCAGCAGCCCTCGGACAGGGATCTACGAGCAGTACTTC	CASSPRTGIYEQYF	TRBV27	TRBJ2-7	.	14	TRBD1
TGTGCCAGCAGCTATTCCCCCGGGAGGGCCGTGGAGACCCAGTACTTC	CASSYSPGRAVETQYF	TRBV11-3	TRBJ2-5	few	16	TRBD2
TGTGCCAGCAGGGGACAGGGGGTTCGAGGAGAGACCCAGTACTTC	CASRGQGVRGETQYF	TRBV2	TRBJ2-5	.	15	TRBD1
TGTGCCAGCAGCTCAACAGCGGGGCCTAGCACAGATACGCAGTATTTT	CASSSTAGPSTDTQYF	TRBV7-3	TRBJ2-3	.	16	TRBD2
TGTGCCACCAGTGACAACGGGACCTACTACAATGAGCAGTTCTTC	CATSDNGTYYNEQFF	TRBV24-1	TRBJ2-1	.	15	.
TGTGCCAGCAGTCCAGGGGGCCGCTTTGGGTATTTT	CASSPGGRFGYF	TRBV12-3/TRBV12-4	TRBJ2-3	.	12	TRBD1
TGTGCCAGCGCCGACCCGAAGACGAGCTCCTACGAGCAGTACTTC	CASADPKTSSYEQYF	TRBV12-3/TRBV12-4	TRBJ2-7	few	15	.
TGTGCCAGCAGCCAAGATCTTAGCGGGGCGGGGGCCCAGTACTTC	CASSQDLSGAGAQYF	TRBV3-1	TRBJ2-7	.	15	TRBD2
TGTGCCAGCAGCTCTTTTACAGCCCAAGAGACCCAGTACTTC	CASSSFTAQETQYF	TRBV7-9	TRBJ2-5	.	14	.
TGTGCCAGCAGCCAAGACTGGGACGGTGGCTACACCTTC	CASSQDWDGGYTF	TRBV4-2	TRBJ1-2	few	13	.
TGTGCCAGCAGCGGGACGGAGAGGGTGGGCACAGATAAGCAGTATTTT	CASSGTERVGTDKQYF	TRBV7-9	TRBJ2-3	.	16	.
TGTGCCAGCAGCTTGGGCGGGAGCCCGTCGGGTGGCTACACCTTC	CASSLGGSPSGGYTF	TRBV11-2	TRBJ1-2	few	15	.
TGTGCCAGCAGGGATCTAGCAGAAGAGACCCAGTACTTC	CASRDLAEETQYF	TRBV27	TRBJ2-5	few	13	.
TGTGCCATCAGTGAGTCGGCGGCAGGGCCTCAAGGGGAGCAGTACTTC	CAISESAAGPQGEQYF	TRBV10-3	TRBJ2-7	.	16	.
TGCGCCAGCAGCTATGGACTAGCGGGAGATACGCAGTATTTT	CASSYGLAGDTQYF	TRBV5-1	TRBJ2-3	.	14	TRBD2
TGTGCTATAAGGGCCGGAGAGCAGTACTTC	CAIRAGEQYF	TRBV14	TRBJ2-5	few	10	.
TGTGCCAGCAGCCCCTCCAATATGGGTACGCAGTATTTT	CASSPSNMGTQYF	TRBV6-5	TRBJ2-3	.	13	.
TGTGCCAGCAGCCAGGGCGAGAGTGTCACAGATACGCAGTATTTT	CASSQGESVTDTQYF	TRBV4-2	TRBJ2-3	.	15	.
TGTGCCAGCAGTGATGCCGACAGGGGCCCCCTAGTTACTGAGCAGTTCTTC	CASSDADRGPLVTEQFF	TRBV6-1	TRBJ2-1	.	17	TRBD1
TGTGCCAGCAGCTCCGGACTAGCGGGAGACTCTGGGGCCAACGTCCTGACTTTC	CASSSGLAGDSGANVLTF	TRBV5-4	TRBJ2-6	.	18	TRBD2
TGTGCCAGCAGTTTTTTCGGACAGAATAGCAATGAGCAGTTCTTC	CASSFFGQNSNEQFF	TRBV6-2/TRBV6-3	TRBJ2-1	.	15	.
TGTGCCAGCAGCGTAGGACAGTCCAACTACTATGGCTACACCTTC	CASSVGQSNYYGYTF	TRBV9	TRBJ1-2	.	15	.
TGCAGTGCCTCGGACAGCGAGGGAGAGACCCAGTACTTC	CSASDSEGETQYF	TRBV20-1	TRBJ2-5	few	13	.
TGTGCCAGCAGACGGGACAATGGAAACACCATATATTTT	CASRRDNGNTIYF	TRBV12-3/TRBV12-4	TRBJ1-3	many	13	.
TGTGCCAGCAGCGTTCAGGGGGCGCCTCAGGAGACCCAGTACTTC	CASSVQGAPQETQYF	TRBV9	TRBJ2-5	.	15	TRBD1
TGTGCCGGCAGTGAATATGGGATAAAACCCAACAATGAGCAGTTCTTC	CAGSEYGIKPNNEQFF	TRBV2	TRBJ2-1	.	16	.
TGTGCCAGCAGTGAACTAGGAGGGGAAGAGACCCAGTACTTC	CASSELGGEETQYF	TRBV2	TRBJ2-5	.	14	.
TGTGCCAGCAGGGAAAAGGGTATGCTAGTGGAGACCCAGTACTTC	CASREKGMLVETQYF	TRBV28	TRBJ2-5	.	15	.
TGCAGTGCTGAGGCCGGGACCGAAAAAAACATTCAGTACTTC	CSAEAGTEKNIQYF	TRBV20-1	TRBJ2-4	.	14	.
TGTGCCAGCAGCTTGTTAGCGGGGGGGGTAGATACGCAGTATTTT	CASSLLAGGVDTQYF	TRBV11-2	TRBJ2-3	.	15	TRBD2
TGCGCCAGCAGCCAAGATTCCGGGATCTCCTACGAGCAGTACTTC	CASSQDSGISYEQYF	TRBV4-3	TRBJ2-7	.	15	.
TGTGCCAGCAGCCGTCACCTGGTACCCCAAGAGACCCAGTACTTC	CASSRHLVPQETQYF	TRBV12-3/TRBV12-4	TRBJ2-5	.	15	.
TGTGCCAGCAGCCAAAAAACGGGACAGGGAAATTTGTCCGGCTACACCTTC	CASSQKTGQGNLSGYTF	TRBV4-2	TRBJ1-2	.	17	TRBD1
TGTGCCAGCAGTTTAGTAGCGGGGTCGGGCACAGATACGCAGTATTTT	CASSLVAGSGTDTQYF	TRBV27	TRBJ2-3	.	16	TRBD2
TGCAGTGCTAGAGATAACAGGGACTATGGCTACACCTTC	CSARDNRDYGYTF	TRBV20-1	TRBJ1-2	.	13	.
TGTGCCAGCAGCGTAGTGGGGGACAGCGGCTATGGCTACACCTTC	CASSVVGDSGYGYTF	TRBV9	TRBJ1-2	.	15	TRBD1
TGTGCCAGCACCCAAGACAGGGTTGGTAGCACAGATACGCAGTATTTT	CASTQDRVGSTDTQYF	TRBV6-2/TRBV6-3	TRBJ2-3	.	16	TRBD1
TGTGCCAGCAGTACAATGACAGGGCTAACAGATACGCAGTATTTT	CASSTMTGLTDTQYF	TRBV6-5	TRBJ2-3	.	15	TRBD1
TGTGCCAGCAGAAACAGGGGGCGTGATGGCTACACCTTC	CASRNRGRDGYTF	TRBV12-3/TRBV12-4	TRBJ1-2	.	13	TRBD1
TGCGCCAGCAGCCAAGCCCGGGGGGGGATCTACGAGCAGTTCTTC	CASSQARGGIYEQFF	TRBV4-3	TRBJ2-1	.	15	TRBD2
TGCAGTGCCCCATCGGGAGCGGGAGGGCCCTACGAGCGGTACTTC	CSAPSGAGGPYERYF	TRBV20-1	TRBJ2-5	.	15	TRBD2